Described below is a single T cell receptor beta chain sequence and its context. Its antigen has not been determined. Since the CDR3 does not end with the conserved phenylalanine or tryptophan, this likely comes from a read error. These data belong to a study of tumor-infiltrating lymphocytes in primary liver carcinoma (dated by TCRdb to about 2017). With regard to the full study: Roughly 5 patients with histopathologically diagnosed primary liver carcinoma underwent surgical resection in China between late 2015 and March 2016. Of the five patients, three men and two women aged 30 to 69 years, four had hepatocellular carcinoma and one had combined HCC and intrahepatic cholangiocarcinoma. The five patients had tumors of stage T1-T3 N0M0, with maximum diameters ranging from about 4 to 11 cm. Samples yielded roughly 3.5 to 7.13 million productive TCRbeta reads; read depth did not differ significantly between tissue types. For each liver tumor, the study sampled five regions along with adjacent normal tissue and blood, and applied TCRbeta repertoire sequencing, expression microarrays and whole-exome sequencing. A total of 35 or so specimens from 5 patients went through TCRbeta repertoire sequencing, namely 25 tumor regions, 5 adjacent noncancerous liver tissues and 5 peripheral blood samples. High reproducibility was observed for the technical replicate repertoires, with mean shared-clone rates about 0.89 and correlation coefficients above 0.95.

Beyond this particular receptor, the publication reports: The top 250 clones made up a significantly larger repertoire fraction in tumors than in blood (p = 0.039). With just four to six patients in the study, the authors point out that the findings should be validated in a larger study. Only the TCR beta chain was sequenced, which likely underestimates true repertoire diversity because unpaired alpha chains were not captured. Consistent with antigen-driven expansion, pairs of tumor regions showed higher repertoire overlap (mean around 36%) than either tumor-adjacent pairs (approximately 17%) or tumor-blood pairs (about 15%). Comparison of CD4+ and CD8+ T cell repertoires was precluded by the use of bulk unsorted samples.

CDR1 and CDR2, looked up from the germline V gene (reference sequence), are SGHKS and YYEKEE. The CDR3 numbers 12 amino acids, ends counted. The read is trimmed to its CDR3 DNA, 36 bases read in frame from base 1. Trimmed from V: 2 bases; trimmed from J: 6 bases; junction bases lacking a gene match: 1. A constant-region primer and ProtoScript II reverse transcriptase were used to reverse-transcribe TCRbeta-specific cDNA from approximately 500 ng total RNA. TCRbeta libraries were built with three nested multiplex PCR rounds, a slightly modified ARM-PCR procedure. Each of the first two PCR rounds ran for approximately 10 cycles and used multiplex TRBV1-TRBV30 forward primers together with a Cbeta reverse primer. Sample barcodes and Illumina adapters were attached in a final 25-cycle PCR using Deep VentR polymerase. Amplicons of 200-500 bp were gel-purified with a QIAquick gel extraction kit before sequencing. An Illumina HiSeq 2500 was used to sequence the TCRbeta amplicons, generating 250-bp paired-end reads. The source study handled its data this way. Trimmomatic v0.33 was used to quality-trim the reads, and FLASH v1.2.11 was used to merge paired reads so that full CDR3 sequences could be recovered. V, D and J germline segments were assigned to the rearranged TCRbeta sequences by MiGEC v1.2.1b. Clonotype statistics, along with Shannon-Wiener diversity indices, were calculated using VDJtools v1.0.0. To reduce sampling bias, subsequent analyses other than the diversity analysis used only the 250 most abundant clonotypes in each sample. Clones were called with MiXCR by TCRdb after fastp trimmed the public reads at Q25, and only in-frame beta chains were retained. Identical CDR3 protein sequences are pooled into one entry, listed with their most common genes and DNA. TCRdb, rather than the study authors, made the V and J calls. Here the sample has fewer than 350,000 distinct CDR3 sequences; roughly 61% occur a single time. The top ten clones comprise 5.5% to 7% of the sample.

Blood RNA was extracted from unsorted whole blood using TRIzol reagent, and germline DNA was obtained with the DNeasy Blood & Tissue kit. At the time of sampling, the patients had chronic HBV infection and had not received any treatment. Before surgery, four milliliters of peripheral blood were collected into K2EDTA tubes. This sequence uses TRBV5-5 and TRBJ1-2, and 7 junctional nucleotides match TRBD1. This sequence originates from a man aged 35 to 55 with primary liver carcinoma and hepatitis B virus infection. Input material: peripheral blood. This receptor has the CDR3 CASSLDRDGYTS. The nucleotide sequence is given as TGTGCCAGCAGCTTAGACAGGGATGGCTACACCTCC.